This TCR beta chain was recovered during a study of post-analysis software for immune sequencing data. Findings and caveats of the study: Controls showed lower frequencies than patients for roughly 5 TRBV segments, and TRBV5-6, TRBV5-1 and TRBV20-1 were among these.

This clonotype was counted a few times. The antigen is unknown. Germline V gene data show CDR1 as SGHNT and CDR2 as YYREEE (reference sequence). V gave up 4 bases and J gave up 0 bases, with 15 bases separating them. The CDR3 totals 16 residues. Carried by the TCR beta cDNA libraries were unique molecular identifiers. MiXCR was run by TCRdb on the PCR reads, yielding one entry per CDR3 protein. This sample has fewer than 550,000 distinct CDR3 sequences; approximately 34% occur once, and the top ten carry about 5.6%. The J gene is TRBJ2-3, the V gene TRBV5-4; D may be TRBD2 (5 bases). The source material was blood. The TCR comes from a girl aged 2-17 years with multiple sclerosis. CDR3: CASSALTNPSTDTQYF. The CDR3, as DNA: TGTGCCAGCAGCGCACTGACTAACCCAAGCACAGATACGCAGTATTTT.